This paragraph reports one T cell receptor beta chain. The CDR3 length is 15 residues. The germline CDR1 and CDR2 sequences are SGHVS and FNYEAQ. V shed 4 bases, J shed 6 bases, and the junction held 5 bases outside the gene matches. The table came from immunoSEQ multiplex PCR; TCRdb's copy has only in-frame clones and leaves some out. This sample yields over 150,000 clones, of which 96% are seen a single time; just over 1% belongs to the top ten. This entry is derived from a study of control samples from healthy donors and cancer patients. The receptor was derived from a woman in her 30s in good health. The V call is TRBV7-6, the J call TRBJ2-7; 14 positions agree with TRBD2. The sequenced sample consisted of blood. CDR3: CASSSGLAGVIEQYF. CDR3 coding DNA: TGTGCCAGCAGCTCGGGACTAGCGGGAGTAATCGAGCAGTACTTC.